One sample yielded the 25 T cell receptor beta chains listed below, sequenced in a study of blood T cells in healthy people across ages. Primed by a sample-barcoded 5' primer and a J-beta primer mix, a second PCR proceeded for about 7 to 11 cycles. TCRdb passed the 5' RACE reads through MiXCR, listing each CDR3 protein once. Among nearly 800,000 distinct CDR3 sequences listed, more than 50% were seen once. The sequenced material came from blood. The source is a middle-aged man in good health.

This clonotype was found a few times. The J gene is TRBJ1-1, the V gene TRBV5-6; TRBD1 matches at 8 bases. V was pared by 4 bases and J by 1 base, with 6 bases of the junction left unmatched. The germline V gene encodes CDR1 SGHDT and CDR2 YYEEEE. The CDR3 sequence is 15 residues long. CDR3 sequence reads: CASSPGQGKNTEAFF. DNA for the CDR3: TGTGCCAGCAGCCCTGGACAGGGCAAGAACACTGAAGCTTTCTTT.

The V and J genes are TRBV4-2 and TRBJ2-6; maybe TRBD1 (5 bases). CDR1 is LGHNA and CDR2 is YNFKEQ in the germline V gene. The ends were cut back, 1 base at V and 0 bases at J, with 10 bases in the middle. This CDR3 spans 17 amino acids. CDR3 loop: CASSQVQADSGANVLTF. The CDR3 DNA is TGTGCCAGCAGCCAAGTACAGGCCGACTCTGGGGCCAACGTCCTGACTTTC.

CDR3 residues: CASSPGRPTEGKLFF. Here the CDR3 DNA reads TGTGCCAGCAGCCCGGGAAGACCCACGGAGGGAAAACTGTTTTTT. J is TRBJ1-4 and V is TRBV7-9; no clear D gene. Trimming took off 5 bases at V and 10 bases at J, with 20 bases between the two ends. This CDR3 spans 15 amino acids. Germline assignment: CDR1 SEHNR and CDR2 FQNEAQ (reference sequence).

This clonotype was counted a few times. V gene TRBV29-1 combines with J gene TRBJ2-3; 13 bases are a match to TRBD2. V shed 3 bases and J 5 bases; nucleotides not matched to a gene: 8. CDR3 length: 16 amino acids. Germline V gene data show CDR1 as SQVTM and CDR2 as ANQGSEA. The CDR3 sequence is CSVEILAGGPGDTQYF. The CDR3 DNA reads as TGCAGCGTTGAGATACTAGCGGGAGGGCCCGGAGATACGCAGTATTTT.

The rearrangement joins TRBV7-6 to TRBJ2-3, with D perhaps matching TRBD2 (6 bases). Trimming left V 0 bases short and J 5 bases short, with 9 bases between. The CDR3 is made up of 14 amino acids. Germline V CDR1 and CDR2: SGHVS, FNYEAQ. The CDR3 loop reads CASSLAGGGDTQYF. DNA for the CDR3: TGTGCCAGCAGCTTAGCGGGAGGAGGAGATACGCAGTATTTT.

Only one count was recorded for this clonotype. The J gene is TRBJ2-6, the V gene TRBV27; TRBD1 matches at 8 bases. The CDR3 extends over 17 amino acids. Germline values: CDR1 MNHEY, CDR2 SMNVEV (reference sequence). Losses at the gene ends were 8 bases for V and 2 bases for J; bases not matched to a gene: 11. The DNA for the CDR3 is TGTGCCAGCCAGGACAGGGTCAAACTAGCTGGGGCCAACGTCCTGACTTTC. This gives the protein CASQDRVKLAGANVLTF.

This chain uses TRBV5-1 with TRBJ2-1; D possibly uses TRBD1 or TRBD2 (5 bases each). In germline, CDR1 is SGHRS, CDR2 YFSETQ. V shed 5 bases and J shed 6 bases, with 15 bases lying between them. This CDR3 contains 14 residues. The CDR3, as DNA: TGCGCCAGCAGTTCACGGGGCGCGGGCAATGAGCAGTTCTTC. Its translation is CASSSRGAGNEQFF.

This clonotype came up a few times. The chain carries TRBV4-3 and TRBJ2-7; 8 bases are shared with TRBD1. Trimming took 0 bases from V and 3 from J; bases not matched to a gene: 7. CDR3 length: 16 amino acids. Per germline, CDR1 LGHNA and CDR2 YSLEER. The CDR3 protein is CASSQEGGQGGYEQYF. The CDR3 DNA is TGCGCCAGCAGCCAAGAAGGAGGACAGGGCGGCTACGAGCAGTACTTC.

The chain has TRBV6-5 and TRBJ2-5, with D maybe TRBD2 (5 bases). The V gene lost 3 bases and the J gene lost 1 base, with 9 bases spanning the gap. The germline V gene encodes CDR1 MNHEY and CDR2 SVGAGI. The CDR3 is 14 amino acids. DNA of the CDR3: TGTGCCAGCAGTTATGGCAGCGGCCAAGAGACCCAGTACTTC. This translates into CASSYGSGQETQYF.

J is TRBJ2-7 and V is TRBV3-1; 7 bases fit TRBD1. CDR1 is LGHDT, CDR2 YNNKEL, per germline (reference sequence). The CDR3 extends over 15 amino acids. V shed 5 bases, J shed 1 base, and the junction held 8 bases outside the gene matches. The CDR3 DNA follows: TGTGCCAGCAGCGCCGAAGGGGGCGCGTCCTACGAGCAGTACTTC. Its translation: CASSAEGGASYEQYF.

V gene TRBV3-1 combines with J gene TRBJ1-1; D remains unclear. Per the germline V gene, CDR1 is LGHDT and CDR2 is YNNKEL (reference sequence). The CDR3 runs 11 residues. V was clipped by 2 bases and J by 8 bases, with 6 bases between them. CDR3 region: CASSQSTEAFF. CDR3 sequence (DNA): TGTGCCAGCAGCCAATCTACCGAAGCTTTCTTT.

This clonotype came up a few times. The CDR3 is CASSLRHGEQFF. The CDR3 nucleotides read TGTGCCAGCAGCCTAAGACATGGGGAGCAGTTCTTC. The chain carries TRBV7-2 and TRBJ2-1, with D unclear. The CDR3 consists of 12 residues. Germline V gives CDR1 SGHTA, CDR2 FQGNSA. V lost 5 bases and J 10 bases, leaving 12 bases between the germline ends.

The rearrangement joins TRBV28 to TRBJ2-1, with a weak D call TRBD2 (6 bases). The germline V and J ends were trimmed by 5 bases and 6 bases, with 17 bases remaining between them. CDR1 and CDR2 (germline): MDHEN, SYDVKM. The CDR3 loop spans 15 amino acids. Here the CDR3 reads CASSLIGTHGNEQFF. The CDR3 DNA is TGTGCCAGCAGTCTAATCGGGACTCACGGCAATGAGCAGTTCTTC.

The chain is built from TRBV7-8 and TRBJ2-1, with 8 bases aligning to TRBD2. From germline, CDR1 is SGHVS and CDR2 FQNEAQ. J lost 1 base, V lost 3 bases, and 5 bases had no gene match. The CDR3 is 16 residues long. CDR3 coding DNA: TGTGCCAGCAGCTTTTACGAGCGGGAGTCCTACAATGAGCAGTTCTTC. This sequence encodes CASSFYERESYNEQFF.

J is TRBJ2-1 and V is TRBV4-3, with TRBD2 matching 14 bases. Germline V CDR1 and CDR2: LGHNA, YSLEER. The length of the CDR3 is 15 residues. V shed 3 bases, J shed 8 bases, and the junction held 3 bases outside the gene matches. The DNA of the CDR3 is TGCGCCAGCAGCCAGAGACTAGCGGGAGGGTATGAGCAGTTCTTC. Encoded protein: CASSQRLAGGYEQFF.

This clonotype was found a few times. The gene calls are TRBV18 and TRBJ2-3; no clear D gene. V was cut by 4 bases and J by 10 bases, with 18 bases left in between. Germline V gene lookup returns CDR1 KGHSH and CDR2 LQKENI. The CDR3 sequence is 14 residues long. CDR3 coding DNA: TGTGCCAGCTCACGGTCCGAAATTTCTTATGCGCAGTATTTT. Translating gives CASSRSEISYAQYF.

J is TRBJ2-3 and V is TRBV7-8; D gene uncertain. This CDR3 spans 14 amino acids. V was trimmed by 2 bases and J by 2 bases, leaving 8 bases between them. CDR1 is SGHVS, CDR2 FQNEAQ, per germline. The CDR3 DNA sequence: TGTGCCAGCAGCTTAATCCCCATCACAGATACGCAGTATTTT. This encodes CASSLIPITDTQYF.

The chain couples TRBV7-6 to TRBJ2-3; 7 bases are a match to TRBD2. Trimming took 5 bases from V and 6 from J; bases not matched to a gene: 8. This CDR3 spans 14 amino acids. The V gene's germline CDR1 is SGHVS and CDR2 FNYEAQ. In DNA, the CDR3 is TGTGCCAGCAGCGCACAGACTAGCCCGGATACGCAGTATTTT. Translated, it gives CASSAQTSPDTQYF.

CDR3 protein: CASSEALTVYGYTF. CDR3 DNA: TGTGCCAGCAGTGAAGCGCTTACAGTCTATGGCTACACCTTC. V usage is TRBV2 and J usage is TRBJ1-2, with D unclear. Germline CDR1 SNHLY, CDR2 FYNNEI. V was clipped by 0 bases and J by 4 bases, with 9 bases between them. This CDR3 has 14 amino acids.

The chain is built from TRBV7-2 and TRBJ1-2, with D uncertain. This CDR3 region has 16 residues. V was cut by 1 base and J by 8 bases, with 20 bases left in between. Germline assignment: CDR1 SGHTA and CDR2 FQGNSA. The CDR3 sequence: CASSLVLGRSLEGYTF. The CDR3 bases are TGTGCCAGCAGCTTAGTGCTAGGCCGATCCCTGGAGGGCTACACCTTC.

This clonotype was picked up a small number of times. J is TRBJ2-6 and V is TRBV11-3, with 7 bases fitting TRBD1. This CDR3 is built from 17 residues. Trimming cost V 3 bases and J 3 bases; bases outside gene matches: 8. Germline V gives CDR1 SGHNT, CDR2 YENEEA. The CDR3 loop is CASSFPGGLIGANVLTF. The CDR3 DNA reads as TGTGCCAGCAGCTTCCCAGGGGGTCTCATTGGGGCCAACGTCCTGACTTTC. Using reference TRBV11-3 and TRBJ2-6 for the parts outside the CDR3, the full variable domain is EAGVVQSPRYKIIEKKQPVAFWCNPISGHNTLYWYLQNLGQGPELLIRYENEEAVDDSQLPKDRFSAERLKGVDSTLKIQPAELGDSAVYLCASSFPGGLIGANVLTFGAGSRLTVL.

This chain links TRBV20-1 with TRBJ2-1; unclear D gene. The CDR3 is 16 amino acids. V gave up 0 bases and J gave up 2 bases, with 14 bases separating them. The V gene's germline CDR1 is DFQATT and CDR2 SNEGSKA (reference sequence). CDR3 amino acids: CSARDPYLQTYNEQFF. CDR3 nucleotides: TGCAGTGCTAGAGACCCCTACTTGCAAACCTACAATGAGCAGTTCTTC.

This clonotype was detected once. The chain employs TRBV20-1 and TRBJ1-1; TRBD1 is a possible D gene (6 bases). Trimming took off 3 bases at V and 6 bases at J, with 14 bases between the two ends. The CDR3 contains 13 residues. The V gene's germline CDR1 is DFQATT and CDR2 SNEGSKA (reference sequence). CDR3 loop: CSARGRGVAEAFF. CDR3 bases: TGCAGTGCTAGGGGCAGGGGTGTCGCTGAAGCTTTCTTT.

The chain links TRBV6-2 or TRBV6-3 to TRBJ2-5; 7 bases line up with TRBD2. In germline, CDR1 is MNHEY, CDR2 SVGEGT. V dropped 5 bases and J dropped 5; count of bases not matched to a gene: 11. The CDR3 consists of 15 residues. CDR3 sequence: CASSLGRGSWETQYF. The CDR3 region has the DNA TGTGCCAGCAGTCTCGGGCGCGGGAGCTGGGAGACCCAGTACTTC.

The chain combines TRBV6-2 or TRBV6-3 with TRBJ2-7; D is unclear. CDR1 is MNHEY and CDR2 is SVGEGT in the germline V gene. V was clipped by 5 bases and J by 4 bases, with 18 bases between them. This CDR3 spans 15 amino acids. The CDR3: CASSPIPDHLYEQYF. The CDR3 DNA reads TGTGCCAGCAGTCCCATCCCGGACCACCTTTACGAGCAGTACTTC.